This TCR beta chain was recorded in a study of CD8+ T cells in alopecia areata. RNA extraction and reverse transcription yielded cDNA as sequencing template. The protocol was immunoSEQ multiplex PCR, while the TCRdb copy is restricted to in-frame clones and leaves out a portion. The table shows approximately 300,000 clones, with about three fifths occurring only once. Turning to this clone: Its antigen is as yet unknown.

Study-wide findings and caveats: More clonal than normal scalp was lesional scalp, particularly alopecia totalis/universalis.

The CDR3 is 16 amino acids. V dropped 4 bases and J dropped 3; count of bases not matched to a gene: 10. Germline V CDR1 and CDR2: GTSNPN, SVGIG (reference sequence). Described treatment: oral pan-JAK inhibitor, 5-10 mg twice daily. Punch biopsies of lesional scalp, plus peripheral blood, were taken from alopecia areata patients. The receptor was isolated from a human donor with alopecia areata. This sequence joins TRBV30 and TRBJ1-5; TRBD1 matches 9 bases. The sample here was CD4+ T cells sorted from blood, taken at week 24, from a patient treated with tofacitinib. In nucleotides, the CDR3 is TGTGCCTGGACCTCCGGGACAGGGCTACCCAATCAGCCCCAGCATTTT. This sequence encodes CAWTSGTGLPNQPQHF.